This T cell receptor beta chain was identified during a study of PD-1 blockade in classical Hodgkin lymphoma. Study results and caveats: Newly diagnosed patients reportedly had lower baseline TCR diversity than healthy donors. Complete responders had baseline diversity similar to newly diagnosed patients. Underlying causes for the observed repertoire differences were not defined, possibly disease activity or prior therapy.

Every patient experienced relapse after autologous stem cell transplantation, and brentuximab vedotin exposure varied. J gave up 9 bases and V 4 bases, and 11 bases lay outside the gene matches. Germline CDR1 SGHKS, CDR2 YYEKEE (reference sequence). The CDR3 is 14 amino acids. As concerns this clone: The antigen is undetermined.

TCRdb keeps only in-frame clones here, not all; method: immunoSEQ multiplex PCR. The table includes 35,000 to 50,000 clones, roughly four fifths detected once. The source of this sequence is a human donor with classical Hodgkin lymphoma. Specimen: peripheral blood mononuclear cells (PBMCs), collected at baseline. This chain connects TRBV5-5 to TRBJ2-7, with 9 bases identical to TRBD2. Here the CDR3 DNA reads TGTGCCAGCAGCGCTTCTAGCGGGAAGGATCGGCAGTACTTC. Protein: CASSASSGKDRQYF.